This T cell receptor beta chain was captured by sequencing in a study of cytomegalovirus exposure and HLA in healthy donors. Overall study context: A prior study identified approximately 120 million unique TCR beta sequences from 200 million or so T cells. Findings of the study overall: Several of the most significant clusters were apparently associated with common viral pathogens in a later analysis. Cytomegalovirus association was assigned to about 150 TCR beta chains.

Comments on this clone: The antigen is unknown.

Although they were nominally healthy when sampled, donors likely had unrecorded immune exposures. The PCR was carried out with 60 Vbeta primers and 13 Jbeta primers. Data came from immunoSEQ multiplex PCR; TCRdb stores just in-frame clones and leaves some out. The sample records under 200,000 clones, around 90% being singletons. Specimen: PBMCs. This TCR was recovered from a boy younger than 10 in good health and CMV-seronegative.

The CDR3 sequence: CASSSRGLTSLEQYF. The CDR3 DNA sequence: TGTGCCAGCAGCTCGAGGGGACTCACAAGCCTCGAGCAGTACTTC. V gene TRBV11-2 combines with J gene TRBJ2-7; a weak D match, TRBD2 (6 bases). Per the germline V gene, CDR1 is SGHAT and CDR2 is FQNNGV. This CDR3 is 15 amino acids long. Trimming stripped 4 bases from V and 6 bases from J, with 19 bases between. Combining the CDR3 with reference TRBV11-2 and TRBJ2-7 gives the whole variable domain EAGVAQSPRYKIIEKRQSVAFWCNPISGHATLYWYQQILGQGPKLLIQFQNNGVVDDSQLPKDRFSAERLKGVDSTLKIQPAKLEDSAVYLCASSSRGLTSLEQYFGPGTRLTVT.